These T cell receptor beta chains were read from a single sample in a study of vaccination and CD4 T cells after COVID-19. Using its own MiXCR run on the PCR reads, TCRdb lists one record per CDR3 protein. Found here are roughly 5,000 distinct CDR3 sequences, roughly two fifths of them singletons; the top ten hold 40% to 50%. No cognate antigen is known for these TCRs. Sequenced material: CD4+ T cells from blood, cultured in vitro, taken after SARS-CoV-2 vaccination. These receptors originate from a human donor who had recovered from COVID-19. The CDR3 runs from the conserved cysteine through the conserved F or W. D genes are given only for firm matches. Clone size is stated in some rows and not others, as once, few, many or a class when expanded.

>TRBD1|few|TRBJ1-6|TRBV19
CASSQAGGGSPLHF
TGTGCCAGTAGTCAAGCAGGGGGTGGCTCACCCCTCCACTTT
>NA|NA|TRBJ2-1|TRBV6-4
CASSPGLEANEQFF
TGTGCCAGCAGCCCGGGTCTCGAGGCCAATGAGCAGTTCTTC
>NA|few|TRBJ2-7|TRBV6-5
CASSYSGDRAYEQYF
TGTGCCAGCAGTTACTCGGGGGATAGGGCCTACGAGCAGTACTTC
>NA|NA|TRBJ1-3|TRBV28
CASSLSTGSGNTIYF
TGTGCCAGCAGTTTATCTACAGGGTCAGGAAACACCATATATTTT
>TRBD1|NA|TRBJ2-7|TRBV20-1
CSATGGQGLYEQYF
TGCAGTGCTACAGGGGGACAGGGGTTATACGAGCAGTACTTC
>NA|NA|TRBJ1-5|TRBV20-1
CSASGTPAVMPQHF
TGCAGTGCGTCCGGGACCCCGGCGGTCATGCCCCAGCATTTT
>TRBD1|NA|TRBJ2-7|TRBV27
CASSSDRGIHSYEQYF
TGTGCCAGCAGTTCTGACAGGGGGATCCACTCCTACGAGCAGTACTTC
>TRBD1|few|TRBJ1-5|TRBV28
CASSPGTGFSNQPQHF
TGTGCCAGCAGTCCCGGGACAGGGTTTAGCAATCAGCCCCAGCATTTT
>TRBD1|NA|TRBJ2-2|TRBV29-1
CSGRGRGDGELFF
TGCAGCGGCAGGGGGCGAGGAGACGGGGAGCTGTTTTTT
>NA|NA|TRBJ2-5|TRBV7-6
CASSDPRRDVETQYF
TGTGCCAGCAGCGACCCCCGCAGGGACGTGGAGACCCAGTACTTC
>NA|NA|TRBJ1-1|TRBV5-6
CASSLYGRQNTEAFF
TGTGCCAGCAGCTTGTACGGCCGGCAAAACACTGAAGCTTTCTTT
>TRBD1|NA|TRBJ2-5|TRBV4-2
CASSQAGTGGLETQYF
TGTGCCAGCAGCCAAGCCGGGACAGGGGGCTTGGAGACCCAGTACTTC
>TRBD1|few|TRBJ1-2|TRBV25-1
CASSEWRRDRANYGYTF
TGTGCCAGCAGTGAATGGAGGCGGGACAGAGCTAACTATGGCTACACCTTC
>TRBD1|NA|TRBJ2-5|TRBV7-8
CASSPRTGPGETQYF
TGTGCCAGCAGCCCCCGGACAGGACCAGGAGAGACCCAGTACTTC
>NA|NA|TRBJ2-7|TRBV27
CASSSPYEQYF
TGTGCCAGCAGTTCACCCTACGAGCAGTACTTC
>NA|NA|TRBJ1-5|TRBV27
CASSPQAPRNQPQHF
TGTGCCAGCAGTCCACAGGCCCCCCGCAATCAGCCCCAGCATTTT